These T cell receptor beta chains were read from a single sample in a study of cytomegalovirus exposure and HLA in healthy donors. Assay: immunoSEQ multiplex PCR; the TCRdb copy retains only in-frame clones and omits some. The sample has 150,000 or so clones, roughly 76% seen once. Sequencing input: PBMCs. All receptors come from a young woman in good health and CMV-seropositive. Each CDR3 is given with its conserved first and last residue. A D gene is named only where the DNA matches it firmly. Part of the rows lack a size; the others show once, few, many or a class for expanded clones.

clone_size	d_call	v_call	j_call	cdr3_nt	cdr3_aa
NA	TRBD2	TRBV2	TRBJ2-1	TGTGCCAGCAGTGATAAACTAGCGGGGGGGTACAATGAGCAGTTCTTC	CASSDKLAGGYNEQFF
NA	TRBD1	TRBV11-1	TRBJ2-1	TGTGCCAGCACCCGACAGGGCCCCTACAATGAGCAGTTCTTC	CASTRQGPYNEQFF
NA	TRBD2	TRBV6-6	TRBJ2-7	TGTGCCAGCAGTTACTCATCTAGCGGGGCCTCCTACGAGCAGTACTTC	CASSYSSSGASYEQYF
once	TRBD1	TRBV23-1	TRBJ2-5	TGCGCCAGCAGGCGAAATCAACAGGGGACCCAAGAGCCCCAGTACTTC	CASRRNQQGTQEPQYF
NA	TRBD2	TRBV6-1	TRBJ2-1	TGTGCCAGCCTGGGTTGGGGCGGGGGGACCAATGAGCAGTTCTTC	CASLGWGGGTNEQFF
NA	TRBD1	TRBV6-1	TRBJ1-2	TGTGCCAGCAGTTTTCAGGGGGCGGGTGGCTACACCTTC	CASSFQGAGGYTF
once	TRBD1	TRBV4-3	TRBJ2-2	TGCGCCAGCAGCGAAGGGACAGGGGGAACCGGGGAGCTGTTTTTT	CASSEGTGGTGELFF
NA	NA	TRBV9	TRBJ1-4	TGTGCCAGCAGCCCCCCAGCGGGCGCCGGTGAAAAACTGTTTTTT	CASSPPAGAGEKLFF
NA	NA	TRBV6-5	TRBJ2-3	TGTGCCACAACAGGACGGAATTCCGATACGCAGTATTTT	CATTGRNSDTQYF
once	TRBD1	TRBV5-4	TRBJ1-5	TGTGCCAGCAGCCTTACCCAGGGGGATAGCAATCAGCCCCAGCATTTT	CASSLTQGDSNQPQHF
few	TRBD1	TRBV4-3	TRBJ2-2	TGCGCCAGCAGCCAAGTCCTTGACAACAGGGGGCACACCGGGGAGCTGTTTTTT	CASSQVLDNRGHTGELFF
NA	TRBD2	TRBV27	TRBJ2-1	TGTGCCAGCAGCCCCGGTTTGAGGAGGGAGGGCAATGAGCAGTTCTTC	CASSPGLRREGNEQFF
NA	TRBD1	TRBV7-9	TRBJ1-3	TGTTCCAGCAGCTCCCGGGACAGTACTTTATCAATTCTTCGGAACACCATATATTTT	CSSSSRDSTLSILRNTIYF
NA	NA	TRBV15	TRBJ2-5	TGTGCCACCAGCAGAACAGGAGCCCAAGAGACCCAGTACTTC	CATSRTGAQETQYF
NA	NA	TRBV13	TRBJ2-1	TGTGCCAGCAGCTTAGGCCTTCTTAACAATGAGCAGTTCTTC	CASSLGLLNNEQFF